The 32 T cell receptor beta chains in this list originate from one sample, sequenced in a study of blood T cell repertoires in COVID-19. The protocol was immunoSEQ multiplex PCR, while the TCRdb copy is restricted to in-frame clones and leaves out a portion. The sample records tens of thousands of clones, nearly 90% being singletons. The source material was peripheral blood. All receptors come from a woman of 80 years or more with active or convalescent COVID-19.

The rearrangement links TRBV9 to TRBJ1-5, with 10 nucleotides matching TRBD1. The CDR3 sequence is 15 residues long. Losses at the gene ends were 0 bases for V and 6 bases for J; bases not matched to a gene: 3. Germline V CDR1 and CDR2: SGDLS, YYNGEE. CDR3 in DNA: TGTGCCAGCAGCGTAGGGACAGGGGGAGGTCAGCCCCAGCATTTT. Translated: CASSVGTGGGQPQHF.

The V and J genes are TRBV7-6 and TRBJ2-2; TRBD2 matches at 13 bases. CDR3 size: 16 residues. Germline V CDR1 and CDR2: SGHVS, FNYEAQ. The V gene end was trimmed by 6 bases and the J gene end by 1 base; junction bases not matched to a gene: 2. The CDR3 region is CASRRTSGGNTGELFF. CDR3 in DNA: TGTGCCAGCAGACGGACTAGCGGGGGGAACACCGGGGAGCTGTTTTTT.

This clone turned up a few times. The chain recombines TRBV28 with TRBJ1-6; D is perhaps TRBD1 (6 bases). The CDR3 has 12 residues. Germline assignment: CDR1 MDHEN and CDR2 SYDVKM. The V and J ends lost 8 bases and 9 bases respectively, with 11 bases between them. CDR3 DNA sequence: TGTGCCAGCCAGGGGAACGGTTCACCCCTCCACTTT. This translates into CASQGNGSPLHF.

The chain combines TRBV7-9 with TRBJ1-5; D unresolved. Between the trimmed V and J ends, which lost 5 bases and 6 bases, there was a span of 17 bases. This CDR3 comprises 15 residues. Germline V lookup: CDR1 SEHNR, CDR2 FQNEAQ (reference sequence). CDR3 coding DNA: TGTGCCAGCAGCGCAACCGCCCAGGCGAGTCAGCCCCAGCATTTT. Protein product: CASSATAQASQPQHF.

Only one count was recorded for this clone. The V call is TRBV28, the J call TRBJ1-1; D is unclear. The V end was cut by 6 bases, the J end by 4 bases, with 15 bases between. CDR1 and CDR2 from the germline V gene are MDHEN and SYDVKM. This CDR3 is built from 14 residues. The CDR3 bases are TGTGCCAGCAGACGGGGTCAGCTGAGCACTGAAGCTTTCTTT. This sequence encodes CASRRGQLSTEAFF.

The gene calls are TRBV21-1 and TRBJ2-7; the table assigns TRBD2, which was not confirmed against the DNA. TRBV21-1 is deemed a pseudogene. The CDR3 length is 17 residues. The CDR3 DNA reads TGTGCCAGCAGCACCTTGACTAGCGGGAGGCCGGGGTACGAGCAGTACTTC. It yields the protein CASSTLTSGRPGYEQYF.

The chain recombines TRBV6-5 with TRBJ2-6; D unresolved. The CDR3 spans 15 residues. The ends were cut back, 5 bases at V and 0 bases at J, with 8 bases in the middle. Germline CDR1 is MNHEY and CDR2 is SVGAGI. The chain's CDR3 is CASSLRVSGANVLTF. The CDR3 bases are TGTGCCAGCAGTCTACGGGTCTCTGGGGCCAACGTCCTGACTTTC.

The chain uses TRBV18 and TRBJ1-4; a weak D match, TRBD1 (6 bases). The CDR3 has 15 residues. V was shortened by 3 bases and J by 6 bases, with 14 bases between the two germline ends. CDR1 and CDR2 from the germline V gene are KGHSH and LQKENI. CDR3 DNA sequence: TGTGCCAGCTCACCTAACTGGGACATCCATGAAAAACTGTTTTTT. Translation: CASSPNWDIHEKLFF. Using reference TRBV18 and TRBJ1-4 for the parts outside the CDR3, the full variable domain is NAGVMQNPRHLVRRRGQEARLRCSPMKGHSHVYWYRQLPEEGLKFMVYLQKENIIDESGMPKERFSAEFPKEGPSILRIQQVVRGDSAAYFCASSPNWDIHEKLFFGSGTQLSVL.

This clone was observed once. V is TRBV6-6 and J is TRBJ2-1; 7 bases are shared with TRBD2. The germline V gene has CDR1 MNHNY and CDR2 SVGAGI (reference sequence). J lost 4 bases, V lost 6 bases, and 9 bases had no gene match. CDR3 length: 15 residues. DNA of the CDR3: TGTGCCAGCAGCCTCCCTAGCGGCCAATACAATGAGCAGTTCTTC. Its translation is CASSLPSGQYNEQFF.

The chain carries TRBV21-1 and TRBJ2-5; the table's D call, TRBD1, has no DNA check behind it. TRBV21-1 is a known pseudogene. The CDR3 totals 15 residues. The CDR3 is CASSPRDRDRETQYF. The CDR3 DNA reads as TGTGCCAGCAGCCCCCGGGACAGGGACAGGGAGACCCAGTACTTC.

The gene calls are TRBV5-8 and TRBJ1-6; D is uncertain. V was clipped by 2 bases and J by 8 bases, with 2 bases between them. Germline V lookup: CDR1 SGHTS, CDR2 YDEGEE. This CDR3 has 11 amino acids. CDR3 region: CASSFDSPLHF. In DNA form, the CDR3 reads TGTGCCAGCAGCTTCGATTCACCCCTCCACTTT.

The V call is TRBV6-5, the J call TRBJ1-1; no clear D gene. Between the trimmed V and J ends, which lost 5 bases and 6 bases, there was a span of 16 bases. This CDR3 is 14 amino acids long. Germline-derived CDR1 and CDR2 are MNHEY and SVGAGI. As DNA, the CDR3 is TGTGCCAGCAGTCAAATCCGGGTCCACGCTGAAGCTTTCTTT. It is translated as CASSQIRVHAEAFF.

This chain uses TRBV7-3 with TRBJ2-3; TRBD2 matches at 9 bases. V was pared by 6 bases and J by 5 bases, with 6 bases of the junction left unmatched. Per germline, CDR1 SGHTA and CDR2 FQGTGA. The length of the CDR3 is 14 residues. The CDR3 region is CASRSLAGLDTQYF. In DNA form, the CDR3 reads TGTGCCAGCAGGTCTCTAGCGGGATTAGATACGCAGTATTTT.

The chain has TRBV14 and TRBJ2-1; possible D gene TRBD2, 6 bases. Germline-derived CDR1 and CDR2 are SGHDN and FVKESK. V lost 4 bases and J 0 bases, leaving 13 bases between the germline ends. The length of the CDR3 is 16 residues. Here the CDR3 DNA reads TGTGCCAGCAGCCGCCAGCGGGCAAGCTCCTACAATGAGCAGTTCTTC. It encodes CASSRQRASSYNEQFF.

This chain uses TRBV12-5 with TRBJ2-5; TRBD2 aligns across 7 bases. CDR3 length: 13 residues. With 5 bases clipped from V and 4 bases from J, the junction kept 4 bases outside the gene matches. CDR1 and CDR2 from the germline V gene are LGHNT and FRNRAP. CDR3 in DNA: TGTGCTAGTGGTAGCGGGACGATAGAGACCCAGTACTTC. Protein product: CASGSGTIETQYF.

This clone was detected a few times. The rearrangement uses TRBV5-1 and TRBJ1-5; 11 nucleotides agree with TRBD1. V dropped 4 bases and J dropped 2; count of bases not matched to a gene: 5. CDR3 size: 16 residues. CDR1 is SGHRS and CDR2 is YFSETQ in the germline V gene. The CDR3 coding sequence is TGCGCCAGCAGCGAGGGGACAGGGGGAGGCAATCAGCCCCAGCATTTT. Protein: CASSEGTGGGNQPQHF.

The V and J genes are TRBV19 and TRBJ2-1; TRBD2 might be the D (6 bases). The germline V gene has CDR1 LNHDA and CDR2 SQIVND (reference sequence). This CDR3 is built from 15 residues. V was cut by 6 bases and J by 1 base, with 13 bases left in between. CDR3 bases: TGTGCCAGTAGGTGGGACTTTTCATCCTACAATGAGCAGTTCTTC. Protein: CASRWDFSSYNEQFF.

The J gene is TRBJ1-5, the V gene TRBV15, with D uncertain. V was cut by 0 bases and J by 7 bases, with 7 bases left in between. The CDR3 spans 13 residues. Germline CDR1 and CDR2: LNHNV and YYDKDF (reference sequence). Here the CDR3 reads CATSRDPRQPQHF. DNA of the CDR3: TGTGCCACCAGCAGAGATCCTAGGCAGCCCCAGCATTTT.

This chain joins TRBV28 and TRBJ2-7, with 10 bases aligning to TRBD1. The CDR3 is 14 residues long. V lost 6 bases, J lost 7 bases, and 9 bases stayed unmatched. Germline CDR1 MDHEN, CDR2 SYDVKM. The CDR3 reads CASRTGTGALEQYF. CDR3 in DNA: TGTGCCAGCAGAACCGGGACAGGGGCGTTAGAGCAGTACTTC.

This clone appeared a single time. The chain has TRBV27 and TRBJ2-1; TRBD2 matches at 9 bases. CDR1 MNHEY and CDR2 SMNVEV come from the germline V gene (reference sequence). The CDR3 is 17 residues long. The V and J ends lost 0 bases and 6 bases, in that order; junction bases with no gene match: 9. DNA of the CDR3: TGTGCCAGCAGTTTATCAGGGGCTAGCGGGGCCCGCAATGAGCAGTTCTTC. Its translation: CASSLSGASGARNEQFF.

The V call is TRBV27, the J call TRBJ2-7; possible D gene TRBD2, 6 bases. V lost 2 bases to trimming and J lost 6 bases, with 14 bases between them. The CDR3 loop spans 14 amino acids. Germline-derived CDR1 and CDR2 are MNHEY and SMNVEV (reference sequence). The CDR3 sequence: CASSLGLALGEQYF. The CDR3 DNA reads as TGTGCCAGCAGTTTAGGGCTAGCGTTGGGCGAGCAGTACTTC.

The V call is TRBV7-9, the J call TRBJ2-3; no definite D call. The CDR3 has 15 amino acids. V was shortened by 1 base and J by 0 bases, with 8 bases between the two germline ends. CDR1 is SEHNR, CDR2 FQNEAQ, per germline (reference sequence). As DNA, the CDR3 is TGTGCCAGCAGCTTAGTTGAGCCGAGCACAGATACGCAGTATTTT. Amino acid sequence: CASSLVEPSTDTQYF.

The J gene is TRBJ2-7, the V gene TRBV5-1, with 10 nucleotides matching TRBD2. Germline-derived CDR1 and CDR2 are SGHRS and YFSETQ. CDR3 length equals 18 residues. With 0 bases clipped from V and 2 bases from J, the junction kept 11 bases outside the gene matches. The CDR3 DNA sequence: TGCGCCAGCAGCTTGGAGATTAGCGGGAGGACGAATGCCTACGAGCAGTACTTC. Translated: CASSLEISGRTNAYEQYF.

CDR3 coding DNA: TGTGCCAGCAGCTCAGGGGTGTTGGAGACCCAGTACTTC. It encodes CASSSGVLETQYF. This sequence joins TRBV7-2 and TRBJ2-5, with D maybe TRBD1 (6 bases). The CDR3 spans 13 residues. The germline CDR1 and CDR2 sequences are SGHTA and FQGNSA. V was pared by 4 bases and J by 5 bases, with 11 bases between. Together with reference TRBV7-2 and TRBJ2-5, the CDR3 gives the full variable domain: GAGVSQSPSNKVTEKGKDVELRCDPISGHTALYWYRQSLGQGLEFLIYFQGNSAPDKSGLPSDRFSAERTGGSVSTLTIQRTQQEDSAVYLCASSSGVLETQYFGPGTRLLVL.

The gene calls are TRBV9 and TRBJ2-1; D possibly corresponds to TRBD1 (6 bases). The germline V and J ends were trimmed by 4 bases and 5 bases, with 13 bases remaining between them. The germline gives CDR1 SGDLS, CDR2 YYNGEE. This CDR3 is 14 amino acids long. CDR3 amino acids: CASSSRGQDNEQFF. CDR3 DNA: TGTGCCAGCAGCTCACGGGGACAAGACAATGAGCAGTTCTTC. Variable domain in full (rest from reference TRBV9 and TRBJ2-1): DSGVTQTPKHLITATGQRVTLRCSPRSGDLSVYWYQQSLDQGLQFLIQYYNGEERAKGNILERFSAQQFPDLHSELNLSSLELGDSALYFCASSSRGQDNEQFFGPGTRLTVL.

The chain carries TRBV29-1 and TRBJ2-7, with 7 bases fitting TRBD1. The junction had 10 bases not matched to a gene; V was cut back by 4 bases and J by 4 bases. The CDR3 is 14 amino acids. Germline V gene lookup returns CDR1 SQVTM and CDR2 ANQGSEA. The chain's CDR3 is CSVVEGAPRYEQYF. DNA for the CDR3: TGCAGCGTTGTCGAGGGGGCGCCAAGGTACGAGCAGTACTTC.

V gene TRBV10-3 combines with J gene TRBJ2-7, with TRBD1 matching over 9 bases. V shed 1 base and J 1 base; nucleotides not matched to a gene: 8. Germline loops: CDR1 ENHRY, CDR2 SYGVKD. The CDR3 has 17 residues. The CDR3 spells CAISEYHRGRTSYEQYF. In nucleotides, the CDR3 is TGTGCCATCAGTGAGTACCACAGGGGGCGGACGTCCTACGAGCAGTACTTC.

The gene calls are TRBV7-2 and TRBJ2-5; TRBD1 aligns across 7 bases. With V trimmed by 7 bases and J by 2 bases, 7 bases remained unmatched. CDR3 length: 14 amino acids. Germline V gene lookup returns CDR1 SGHTA and CDR2 FQGNSA. The CDR3 loop is CASTEDRPQETQYF. In DNA form, the CDR3 reads TGTGCCAGCACCGAGGACAGGCCGCAAGAGACCCAGTACTTC.

The chain recombines TRBV11-2 with TRBJ2-7; D not certain. The CDR3 has 14 amino acids. V was trimmed by 2 bases and J by 3 bases, leaving 11 bases between them. Germline V lookup: CDR1 SGHAT, CDR2 FQNNGV. CDR3: CASSLLNGLYEQYF. The CDR3 DNA reads as TGTGCCAGCAGCTTACTTAATGGGCTCTACGAGCAGTACTTC.

This clone was picked up one time. The chain is built from TRBV21-1 and TRBJ1-1; the table assigns TRBD1, which was not confirmed against the DNA. TRBV21-1 is a pseudogene segment. There are 13 residues in the CDR3. The DNA for the CDR3 is TGTGCCAGCAGCTCCACCCAGGGCCCCGAAGCTTTCTTT. It yields the protein CASSSTQGPEAFF.

This clone showed up just a few times. The chain links TRBV7-9 to TRBJ1-4; D is ambiguous. CDR1 is SEHNR, CDR2 FQNEAQ, per germline (reference sequence). The CDR3 runs to 14 residues. Trimming took 0 bases from V and 8 from J, leaving 10 bases between them. The CDR3 spells CASSLASLEEKLFF. CDR3 bases: TGTGCCAGCAGCTTAGCGTCTTTGGAGGAAAAACTGTTTTTT. Supplemented by reference TRBV7-9 and TRBJ1-4, the full variable domain reads DTGVSQNPRHKITKRGQNVTFRCDPISEHNRLYWYRQTLGQGPEFLTYFQNEAQLEKSRLLSDRFSAERPKGSFSTLEIQRTEQGDSAMYLCASSLASLEEKLFFGSGTQLSVL.

The V gene is TRBV7-2, the J gene TRBJ2-5, with D hard to call. V shed 2 bases and J shed 1 base, with 14 bases lying between them. The germline V gene has CDR1 SGHTA and CDR2 FQGNSA. The CDR3 is 16 residues long. The CDR3 nucleotides read TGTGCCAGCAGCTTATTCGGAGTGGCGGTCCAAGAGACCCAGTACTTC. Translating it yields CASSLFGVAVQETQYF. The variable domain in full, completed from reference TRBV7-2 and TRBJ2-5, reads GAGVSQSPSNKVTEKGKDVELRCDPISGHTALYWYRQSLGQGLEFLIYFQGNSAPDKSGLPSDRFSAERTGGSVSTLTIQRTQQEDSAVYLCASSLFGVAVQETQYFGPGTRLLVL.